This T cell receptor (beta chain) was identified during a study of T cell repertoires in cytomegalovirus infection. Overall study: Public TCR beta signatures provided an indication of both CMV infection and a matching HLA type.

This clonotype was observed at least ten times. Its antigen is currently unknown. TCRdb re-called the reads through MiXCR, storing one row per CDR3 protein. The sample includes about 830,000 distinct CDR3 sequences, approximately 30% seen only once; the top ten take around 12%. Study-wide results and limits: Ex vivo, HLA-C-restricted CMV-specific TCR beta clonotypes prevailed over the rest of the response.

V was pared by 5 bases and J by 6 bases, with 8 bases of the junction left unmatched. This CDR3 is 16 amino acids long. Germline CDR1 MDHEN, CDR2 SYDVKM. The sample was cultured CD8+ T cells from PBMCs, taken from culture after CMV antigen stimulation. The gene calls are TRBV28 and TRBJ2-2; TRBD1 aligns across 11 bases. The receptor was derived from a human donor in good health (CMV status not recorded). Some clones in this sample may be carry-over from other donors' samples. This chain's CDR3 is CASSDRDRGLAGELFF. In nucleotides, the CDR3 is TGTGCCAGCAGTGACCGGGACAGGGGGTTGGCCGGGGAGCTGTTTTTT.